A selection of T cell receptor beta chains follows, all from one sample in a study of T cells expressing NK-cell markers. Reanalyzing the 5' RACE reads, TCRdb keeps one entry per CDR3 protein, without DNA. The sample totals 200,000 to 300,000 distinct CDR3 sequences; its top ten clones hold under 0.5%. The source material was blood T cells: a sorted CD56 or NKG2C T cell subset, CD4+ or CD8+ T cells, or bulk PBMC T cells (not recorded which). The receptors come from a man aged 18 to 30 in good health. The CDR3 runs from the conserved cysteine through the conserved F or W.

J gene	V gene	CDR3 protein
TRBJ1-1	TRBV3-1	CASSPPAFGDAFF
TRBJ2-5	TRBV20-1	CSARVSKQETQYF
TRBJ2-1	TRBV4-1	CASSQGSGEQFF
TRBJ1-4	TRBV28	CASSSRDRAATNEKLFF
TRBJ1-5	TRBV6-1	CASSAGVSNQPQHF
TRBJ1-1	TRBV29-1	CSAGGTMNTEAFF
TRBJ2-1	TRBV6-5	CASSSGPLNSDEQFF
TRBJ2-2	TRBV4-3	CASSHRRGERGRGGELFF
TRBJ1-5	TRBV7-9	CASSANRAPQHF
TRBJ2-1	TRBV6-5	CASSYSLAHYNEQFF
TRBJ2-7	TRBV20-1	CSASGSANYEQYF
TRBJ2-1	TRBV3-1	CASSLGLAANNEQFF
TRBJ2-5	TRBV12-3/TRBV12-4	CASTQTGRQMETQYF
TRBJ2-1	TRBV20-1	CSAGGLTPYNEQFF
TRBJ2-1	TRBV29-1	CSAVRGGPPGNEQFF
TRBJ2-1	TRBV7-9	CASSPSRGPTYNEQFF
TRBJ2-1	TRBV6-5	CASSFRDLLREQFF
TRBJ1-5	TRBV12-3/TRBV12-4	CASSSDSNQPQHF
TRBJ1-4	TRBV12-3/TRBV12-4	CASSLASRLFF
TRBJ2-6	TRBV19	CASRTVREGRGANVLTF
TRBJ2-5	TRBV12-3/TRBV12-4	CASSSLVRPQYF
TRBJ2-1	TRBV5-1	CASSLRAGTEYSYNEQFF
TRBJ1-5	TRBV4-2	CASSPRAERGQPQHF
TRBJ1-2	TRBV5-1	CASSETGQIWGYTF
TRBJ2-7	TRBV27	CASSLSSRSIEQYF
TRBJ2-1	TRBV12-3/TRBV12-4	CASGPSGAYNEQFF
TRBJ2-3	TRBV7-3	CASSSLGAGADTQYF
TRBJ2-3	TRBV6-5	CASSYSISSGKEDTQYF
TRBJ2-7	TRBV11-2	CASSLSAGLAGVRSGEQYF
TRBJ2-6	TRBV7-2	CASSTGRPSGANVLTF
TRBJ2-7	TRBV12-3/TRBV12-4	CASSLGASGSSYEQYF
TRBJ2-3	TRBV10-3	CAITSDLTDTQYF
TRBJ2-1	TRBV14	CASSRGLAVINEQFF
TRBJ2-3	TRBV29-1	CSVQPGQGTDTQYF
TRBJ2-1	TRBV12-3/TRBV12-4	CASSLGGASNNEQFF
TRBJ2-7	TRBV10-2	CASSVTGGSFEQYF
TRBJ2-7	TRBV6-5	CASSYSSIPLAAEQYF
TRBJ2-1	TRBV5-4	CASSLATSGRYNEQFF
TRBJ2-5	TRBV13	CASRAIAERKETQYF
TRBJ2-2	TRBV10-3	CAISEVNGLLVPGELFF
TRBJ2-1	TRBV5-5	CASSFRVGGLAGWNEQFF
TRBJ2-1	TRBV20-1	CSARTSKEQFF
TRBJ2-3	TRBV9	CASSVSPPGTSTDTQYF
TRBJ1-2	TRBV29-1	CSVQLDRNYGYTF
TRBJ1-1	TRBV7-6	CASTPKEGGTEAFF
TRBJ2-3	TRBV4-1	CASSLPQQADTQYF
TRBJ2-1	TRBV24-1	CATSDLQGNYNEQFF
TRBJ1-5	TRBV12-3/TRBV12-4	CASSSGTGNQPQHF
TRBJ2-7	TRBV7-2	CASSLTGLPYEQYF
TRBJ2-1	TRBV7-2	CASSRGWEQFF
TRBJ2-5	TRBV4-2	CASSQGSGVEETQYF
TRBJ2-2	TRBV27	CASSGLAGAGELFF
TRBJ2-1	TRBV18	CASSPQPGDNEQFF